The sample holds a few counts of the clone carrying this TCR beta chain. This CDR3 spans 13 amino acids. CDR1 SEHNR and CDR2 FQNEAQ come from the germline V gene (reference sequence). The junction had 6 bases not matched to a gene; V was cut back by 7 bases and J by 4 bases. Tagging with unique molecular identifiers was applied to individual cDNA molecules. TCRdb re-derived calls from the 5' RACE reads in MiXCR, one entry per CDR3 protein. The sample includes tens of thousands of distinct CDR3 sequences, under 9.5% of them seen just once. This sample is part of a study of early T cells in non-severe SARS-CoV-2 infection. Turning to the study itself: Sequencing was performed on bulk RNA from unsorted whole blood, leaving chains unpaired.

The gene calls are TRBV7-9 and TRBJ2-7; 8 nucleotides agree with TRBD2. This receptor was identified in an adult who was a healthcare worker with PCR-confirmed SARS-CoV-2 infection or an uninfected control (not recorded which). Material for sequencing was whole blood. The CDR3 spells CASTDSGVYEQYF. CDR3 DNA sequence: TGTGCCAGCACGGATAGCGGGGTATACGAGCAGTACTTC.